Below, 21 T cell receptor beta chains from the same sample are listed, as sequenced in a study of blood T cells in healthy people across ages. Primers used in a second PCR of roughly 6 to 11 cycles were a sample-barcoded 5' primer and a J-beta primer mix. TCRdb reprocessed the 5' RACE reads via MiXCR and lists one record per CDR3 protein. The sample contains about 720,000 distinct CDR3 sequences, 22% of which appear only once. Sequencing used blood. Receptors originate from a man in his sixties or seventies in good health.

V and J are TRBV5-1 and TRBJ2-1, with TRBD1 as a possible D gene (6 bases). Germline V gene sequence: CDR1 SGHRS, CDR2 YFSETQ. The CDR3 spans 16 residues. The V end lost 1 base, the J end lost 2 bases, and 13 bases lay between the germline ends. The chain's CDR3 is CASSLIQGRTYNEQFF. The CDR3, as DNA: TGCGCCAGCAGCTTGATCCAGGGGCGTACCTACAATGAGCAGTTCTTC.

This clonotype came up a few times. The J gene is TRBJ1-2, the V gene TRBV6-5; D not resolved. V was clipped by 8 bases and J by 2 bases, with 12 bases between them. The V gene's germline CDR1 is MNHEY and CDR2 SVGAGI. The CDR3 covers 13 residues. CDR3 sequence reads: CASGGSRNYGYTF. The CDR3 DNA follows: TGTGCCAGCGGAGGTTCCAGAAACTATGGCTACACCTTC.

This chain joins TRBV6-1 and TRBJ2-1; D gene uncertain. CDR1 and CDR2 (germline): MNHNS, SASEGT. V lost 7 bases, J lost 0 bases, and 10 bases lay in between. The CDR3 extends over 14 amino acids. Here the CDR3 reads CASTLQNSYNEQFF. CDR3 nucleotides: TGTGCCAGCACCTTACAGAACTCCTACAATGAGCAGTTCTTC.

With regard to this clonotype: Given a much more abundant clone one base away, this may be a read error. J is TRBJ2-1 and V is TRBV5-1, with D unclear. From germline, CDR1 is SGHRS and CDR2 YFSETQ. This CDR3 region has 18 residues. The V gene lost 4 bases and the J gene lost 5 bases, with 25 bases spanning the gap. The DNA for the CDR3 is TGCGCCAGCAGCAACAGCTACTCTGGGCCAGGTTCCCACAATGAGCAGTTCTTC. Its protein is CASSNSYSGPGSHNEQFF.

In DNA form, the CDR3 reads TGTGCCAATATAAAAAAACTGGGACAGGGGGCCTACGAGCAGTACTTC. This translates into CANIKKLGQGAYEQYF. This rearrangement joins TRBV2 to TRBJ2-7; 11 nucleotides align to TRBD1. This CDR3 has 16 amino acids. The V and J ends lost 10 bases and 2 bases, in that order; junction bases with no gene match: 13. Per the germline V gene, CDR1 is SNHLY and CDR2 is FYNNEI.

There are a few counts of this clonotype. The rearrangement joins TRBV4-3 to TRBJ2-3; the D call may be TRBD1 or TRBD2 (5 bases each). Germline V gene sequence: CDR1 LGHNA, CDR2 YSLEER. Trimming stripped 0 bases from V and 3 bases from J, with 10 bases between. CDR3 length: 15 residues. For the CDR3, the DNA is TGCGCCAGCAGCCAAGAGTGGGGCGGGACAGATACGCAGTATTTT. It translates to CASSQEWGGTDTQYF.

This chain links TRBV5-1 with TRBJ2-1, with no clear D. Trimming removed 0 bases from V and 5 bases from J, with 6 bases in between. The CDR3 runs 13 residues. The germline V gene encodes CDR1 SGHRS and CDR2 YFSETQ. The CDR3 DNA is TGCGCCAGCAGCTTGGCTTGGGACAATGAGCAGTTCTTC. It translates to CASSLAWDNEQFF.

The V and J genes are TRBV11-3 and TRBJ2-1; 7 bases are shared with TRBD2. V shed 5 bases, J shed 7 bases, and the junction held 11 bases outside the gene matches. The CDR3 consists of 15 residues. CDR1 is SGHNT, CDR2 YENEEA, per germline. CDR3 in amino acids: CASSRTAGTSNEQFF. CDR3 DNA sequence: TGTGCCAGCAGCCGCACAGCGGGGACCAGTAATGAGCAGTTCTTC.

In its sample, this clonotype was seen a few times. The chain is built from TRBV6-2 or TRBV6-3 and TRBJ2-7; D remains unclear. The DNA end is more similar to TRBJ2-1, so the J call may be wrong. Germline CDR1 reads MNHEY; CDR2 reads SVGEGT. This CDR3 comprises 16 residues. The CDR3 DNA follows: TGTGCCAGCAGTTACCTGATCGCCAGCATTCGCAATGAGCAGTTCTTC. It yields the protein CASSYLIASIRNEQFF.

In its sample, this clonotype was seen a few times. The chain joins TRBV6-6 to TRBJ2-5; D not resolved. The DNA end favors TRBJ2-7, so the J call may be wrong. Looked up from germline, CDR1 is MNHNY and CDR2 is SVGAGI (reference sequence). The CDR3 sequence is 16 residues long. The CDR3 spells CASSYGSSVALYEQYF. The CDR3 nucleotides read TGTGCCAGCAGTTACGGATCAAGCGTTGCTCTTTACGAGCAGTACTTC.

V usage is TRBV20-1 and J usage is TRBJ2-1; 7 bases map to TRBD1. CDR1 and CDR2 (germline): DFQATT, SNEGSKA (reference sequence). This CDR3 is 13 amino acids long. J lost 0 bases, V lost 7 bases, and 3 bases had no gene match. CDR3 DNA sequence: TGCAGTGGACAGGGAAGCTCCTACAATGAGCAGTTCTTC. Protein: CSGQGSSYNEQFF.

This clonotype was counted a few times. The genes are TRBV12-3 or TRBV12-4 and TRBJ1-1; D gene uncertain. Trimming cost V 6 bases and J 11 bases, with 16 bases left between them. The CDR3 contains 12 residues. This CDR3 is CASRSQVSYAFF. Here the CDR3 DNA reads TGTGCCAGCAGAAGCCAGGTGTCCTACGCTTTCTTT.

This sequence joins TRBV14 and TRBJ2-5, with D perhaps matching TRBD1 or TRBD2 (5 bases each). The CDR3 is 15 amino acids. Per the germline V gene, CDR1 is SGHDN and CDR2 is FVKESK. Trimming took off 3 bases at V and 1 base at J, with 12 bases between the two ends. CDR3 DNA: TGTGCCAGCAGCCACGCCTTCGGGGCCCAAGAGACCCAGTACTTC. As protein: CASSHAFGAQETQYF.

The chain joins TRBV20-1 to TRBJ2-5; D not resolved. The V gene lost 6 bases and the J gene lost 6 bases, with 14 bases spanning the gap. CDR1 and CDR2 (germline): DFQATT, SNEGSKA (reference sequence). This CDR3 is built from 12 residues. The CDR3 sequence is CSAPWTNKTQYF. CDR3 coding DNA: TGCAGTGCCCCCTGGACGAATAAGACCCAGTACTTC.

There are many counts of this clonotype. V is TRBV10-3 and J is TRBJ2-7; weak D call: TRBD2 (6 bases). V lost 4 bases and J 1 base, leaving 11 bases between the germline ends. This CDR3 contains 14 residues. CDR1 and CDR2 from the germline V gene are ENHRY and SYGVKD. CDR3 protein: CAISGGVGSYEQYF. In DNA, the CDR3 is TGTGCCATCAGTGGGGGGGTCGGTTCCTACGAGCAGTACTTC.

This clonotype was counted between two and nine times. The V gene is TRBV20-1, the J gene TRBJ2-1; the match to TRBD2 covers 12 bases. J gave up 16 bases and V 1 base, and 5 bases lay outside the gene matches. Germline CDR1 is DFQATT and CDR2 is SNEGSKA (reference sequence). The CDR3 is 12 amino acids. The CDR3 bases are TGCAGTGCTAGAGTCTGGACTAGCGGGGTATTCTTC. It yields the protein CSARVWTSGVFF.

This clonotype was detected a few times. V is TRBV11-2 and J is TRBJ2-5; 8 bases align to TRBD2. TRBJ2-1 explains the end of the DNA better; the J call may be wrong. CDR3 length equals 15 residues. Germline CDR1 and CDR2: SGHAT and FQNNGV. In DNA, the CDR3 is TGTGCCAGCAGCTTAGCAGGTAGCGGGGTGGGGGAGCAGTTCTTC. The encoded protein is CASSLAGSGVGEQFF.

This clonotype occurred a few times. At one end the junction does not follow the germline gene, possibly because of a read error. CDR3 sequence reads: CTSSLGRDTEAFF. CDR3 nucleotide sequence: TGTACCAGCAGTTTAGGCCGGGACACTGAAGCTTTCTTT. The chain couples TRBV12-3 or TRBV12-4 to TRBJ1-1; D gene ambiguous. This CDR3 contains 13 residues.

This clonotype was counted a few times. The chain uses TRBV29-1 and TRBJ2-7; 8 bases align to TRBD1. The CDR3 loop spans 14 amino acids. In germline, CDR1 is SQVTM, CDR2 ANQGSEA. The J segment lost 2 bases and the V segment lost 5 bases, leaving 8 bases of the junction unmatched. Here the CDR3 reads CSVKPGTGTYEQYF. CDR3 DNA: TGCAGCGTTAAACCCGGGACAGGTACCTACGAGCAGTACTTC.

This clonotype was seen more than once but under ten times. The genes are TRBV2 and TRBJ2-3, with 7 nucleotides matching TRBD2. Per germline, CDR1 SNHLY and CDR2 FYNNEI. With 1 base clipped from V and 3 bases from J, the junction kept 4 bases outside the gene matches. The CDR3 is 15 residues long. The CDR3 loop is CASSEVRGRTDTQYF. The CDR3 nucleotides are TGTGCCAGCAGTGAAGTGCGGGGGAGAACAGATACGCAGTATTTT.

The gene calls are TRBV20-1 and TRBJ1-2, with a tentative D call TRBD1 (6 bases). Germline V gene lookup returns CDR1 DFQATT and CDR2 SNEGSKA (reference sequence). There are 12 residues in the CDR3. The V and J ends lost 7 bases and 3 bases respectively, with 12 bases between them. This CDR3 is CSDWTADYGYTF. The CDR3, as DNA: TGCAGTGACTGGACAGCCGACTATGGCTACACCTTC.